Listed below are T cell receptor beta chains from one sample, sequenced in a study of blood T cell repertoires in COVID-19. Some clones are missing from TCRdb's copy, which holds only in-frame ones; the method was immunoSEQ multiplex PCR. Found here are 180,000 or so clones, approximately 85% of them singletons; the top ten hold approximately 1.2%. The sequenced material came from peripheral blood. These TCRs come from a man aged 60 to 69 who had recovered from COVID-19. Both conserved end residues are part of each CDR3. Expanded clones get a size class; other rows say once, few or many, or leave the size out.

>14|TRBV6-5|TRBJ1-2|-
CASSYTEANYGYTF
>13|TRBV29-1|TRBJ1-1|-
CSVEATANIEAFF
>13|TRBV30|TRBJ1-4|-
CAWAGQEREKLFF
>14|TRBV25-1|TRBJ1-2|-
CASSARWGEYGYTF
>13|TRBV6-5|TRBJ1-5|-
CAACWEGSQPQHF
>16|TRBV6-5|TRBJ2-7|once
CASSYGEGGDLDEQYF
>17|TRBV5-8|TRBJ2-6|-
CASSSGTLSSGANVLTF
>18|TRBV7-8|TRBJ2-6|-
CASNWDSQLASGANVLTF
>14|TRBV7-2|TRBJ2-7|-
CASSSPTGSYEQYF
>17|TRBV19|TRBJ1-6|-
CASTGTGSNFGNSPLHF
>13|TRBV2|TRBJ2-5|-
CASKRGAQETQYF
>15|TRBV19|TRBJ2-6|-
CASSGTGIGANVLTF
>14|TRBV11-2|TRBJ2-2|-
CASSILGPSGELFF
>13|TRBV27|TRBJ1-1|-
CASSLERDTEAFF
>17|TRBV9|TRBJ1-6|once
CASSVAGQSSYNSPLHF
>15|TRBV5-5|TRBJ1-2|-
CASSPTGRLDYGYTF
>14|TRBV2|TRBJ1-4|-
CASRWDTTNEKLFF
>11|TRBV29-1|TRBJ2-7|-
CSGGTHYEQYF
>13|TRBV7-9|TRBJ2-6|-
CASSLYGANVLTF
>15|TRBV3-1/TRBV3-2|TRBJ1-1|-
CASSQGPTGGTEAFF
>15|TRBV6-4|TRBJ1-2|-
CASSDMGQGAWGYTF
>13|TRBV19|TRBJ1-2|-
CASSKGQEYGYTF
>13|TRBV10-3|TRBJ2-3|few
CAISAGVADTQYF
>15|TRBV5-5|TRBJ1-5|-
CASSWGVPGDQPQHF
>14|TRBV7-9|TRBJ2-7|-
CASIEGEGVYEQYF
>15|TRBV7-2|TRBJ1-4|-
CASSLRSDPNEKLFF
>16|TRBV7-2|TRBJ2-3|-
CASSTRLAGGIDTQYF
>13|TRBV6-6|TRBJ1-2|-
CASYQGGRGGYTF
>17|TRBV5-4|TRBJ1-1|-
CASSYGQGSSANTEAFF
>14|TRBV6-2/TRBV6-3|TRBJ2-5|-
CASSYAHYGETQYF
>14|TRBV5-4|TRBJ1-3|-
CASSWDRAGNTIYF
>15|TRBV6-5|TRBJ2-7|-
CASSSGVAAIYEQYF
>15|TRBV7-7|TRBJ2-2|-
CASSPDRLNTGELFF
>16|TRBV3-1/TRBV3-2|TRBJ1-5|-
CASSQDAGFGSQPQHF
>14|TRBV29-1|TRBJ2-3|-
CSVEAHGQLDTQYF
>13|TRBV18|TRBJ2-7|-
CASSALGPGEQYF
>13|TRBV7-9|TRBJ2-7|-
CASSLGQNDEQYF
>14|TRBV5-6|TRBJ2-7|-
CASSWTGPSYEQYF
>17|TRBV2|TRBJ1-4|few
CASNMDSGIATNEKLFF
>14|TRBV7-9|TRBJ2-7|-
CASSQGLAGYEQYF
>18|TRBV12-5|TRBJ1-3|-
CASGLATTTGSSGNTIYF
>17|TRBV5-6|TRBJ2-3|-
CASSLRGVAGGSDTQYF
>14|TRBV7-8|TRBJ2-7|-
CASSSRDRGHEQYF
>15|TRBV7-3|TRBJ2-1|-
CASSAEVQGYNEQFF
>14|TRBV6-1|TRBJ2-1|-
CASTYPESYNEQFF
>14|TRBV7-3|TRBJ2-1|-
CASSLGLPGYEQFF
>14|TRBV5-5|TRBJ1-5|-
CASRTGEGNQPQHF
>15|TRBV7-2|TRBJ2-7|once
CASSPRGGGGYEQYF
>14|TRBV5-8|TRBJ2-7|-
CASSLIIGNYEQYF
>14|TRBV6-2/TRBV6-3|TRBJ1-1|-
CASSFPEGATEAFF
>13|TRBV29-1|TRBJ1-4|-
CSAGGGYNEKLFF
>14|TRBV6-5|TRBJ1-2|-
CASGGAEYFYGYTF
>14|TRBV11-3|TRBJ2-1|once
CASSRDRGNNEQFF
>13|TRBV23-1|TRBJ2-7|-
CASSQGLYYEQYF
>13|TRBV4-1|TRBJ1-4|-
CASSQGGNEKLFF